The 9 T cell receptor beta chains presented below share a single source sample, sequenced in a study of PD-1 blockade in mismatch repair-deficient tumors. Profiled with immunoSEQ multiplex PCR; TCRdb holds only in-frame clones, not every one. The profile shows some 120,000 clones, around 86% of them singletons. Sequencing was performed on peripheral blood, taken 44 weeks after starting pembrolizumab. The receptor set was obtained from an adult with mismatch repair-deficient cancer.

The chain links TRBV5-5 to TRBJ2-3; D ambiguous. The V end lost 0 bases, the J end lost 1 base, and 9 bases lay between the germline ends. CDR3 length equals 15 residues. Germline V gives CDR1 SGHKS, CDR2 YYEKEE (reference sequence). The CDR3, as DNA: TGTGCCAGCAGCTTGGCCTTACGGGGCACAGATACGCAGTATTTT. As protein: CASSLALRGTDTQYF.

V usage is TRBV7-8 and J usage is TRBJ2-6; TRBD2 agrees at 12 bases. V shed 2 bases and J 2 bases; nucleotides not matched to a gene: 10. Germline CDR1 reads SGHVS; CDR2 reads FQNEAQ. The CDR3 totals 20 residues. The CDR3 loop reads CASSLLASGRARPGANVLTF. In DNA, the CDR3 is TGTGCCAGCAGCTTACTGGCTAGCGGGAGGGCGCGCCCTGGGGCCAACGTCCTGACTTTC.

The chain carries TRBV9 and TRBJ2-7; D is undetermined. Trimming cost V 4 bases and J 2 bases, with 13 bases left between them. The CDR3 length is 14 residues. The germline CDR1 and CDR2 sequences are SGDLS and YYNGEE. Written as DNA, the CDR3 is TGTGCCAGCAGCCCGAGCCCAACCACCTACGAGCAGTACTTC. Encoded protein: CASSPSPTTYEQYF.

This chain connects TRBV7-3 to TRBJ2-3; TRBD1 agrees at 9 bases. V dropped 2 bases and J dropped 4; count of bases not matched to a gene: 7. Germline V gene sequence: CDR1 SGHTA, CDR2 FQGTGA. This CDR3 has 16 residues. CDR3 bases: TGTGCCAGCAGCTTATCCCGGACAGGGGCCTCAGATACGCAGTATTTT. It specifies CASSLSRTGASDTQYF.

This clone was seen only a few times. The rearrangement links TRBV5-4 to TRBJ2-5, with a weak D call TRBD2 (7 bases). Per the germline V gene, CDR1 is SGHNT and CDR2 is YYREEE (reference sequence). The length of the CDR3 is 14 residues. The V end was cut by 3 bases, the J end by 3 bases, with 12 bases between. The CDR3 DNA is TGTGCCAGCAGCTGGAGGGGGGGCGAAGAGACCCAGTACTTC. Its translation: CASSWRGGEETQYF. Complete variable domain (other parts from reference TRBV5-4 and TRBJ2-5): ETGVTQSPTHLIKTRGQQVTLRCSSQSGHNTVSWYQQALGQGPQFIFQYYREEENGRGNFPPRFSGLQFPNYSSELNVNALELDDSALYLCASSWRGGEETQYFGPGTRLLVL.

The chain carries TRBV4-2 and TRBJ1-2; 7 bases map to TRBD1. Looked up from germline, CDR1 is LGHNA and CDR2 is YNFKEQ. V lost 4 bases and J lost 7; bases outside the gene matches: 9. This CDR3 has 14 residues. The CDR3 loop reads CASSPNPTGSGYTF. Written as DNA, the CDR3 is TGTGCCAGCAGCCCGAACCCGACAGGGTCTGGCTACACCTTC.

The V gene is TRBV12-5, the J gene TRBJ2-7; D perhaps matches TRBD1 (6 bases). This CDR3 has 14 amino acids. From germline, CDR1 is LGHNT and CDR2 FRNRAP. Trimming removed 5 bases at V and 4 bases at J, with 15 bases between. CDR3 sequence (DNA): TGTGCTAGTGGTACGGGACAAGGCCATTACGAGCAGTACTTC. Its translation: CASGTGQGHYEQYF.

The rearrangement links TRBV29-1 to TRBJ2-3; no firm D call. The CDR3 has 14 residues. Germline CDR1 reads SQVTM; CDR2 reads ANQGSEA. With 6 bases removed from V and 4 bases from J, the gap between germline ends came to 17 bases. The CDR3 protein is CSVSRPDRPDTQYF. Written as DNA, the CDR3 is TGCAGCGTAAGTAGGCCGGATAGGCCAGATACGCAGTATTTT.

The chain employs TRBV6-6 and TRBJ2-3; D call uncertain. CDR1 MNHNY and CDR2 SVGAGI come from the germline V gene (reference sequence). V was pared by 2 bases and J by 10 bases, with 10 bases between. This CDR3 has 12 amino acids. DNA of the CDR3: TGTGCCAGCAGTTACCTGTCCCTGGCGCAGTATTTT. It yields the protein CASSYLSLAQYF.